The T cell receptor beta chain described here comes from a study of T-cell memory formation after mild COVID-19 (dated by TCRdb to about 2021). Context from the whole study: TCR sequence clusters from the two donors were found to be largely donor specific. T-cell clones expanding and contracting after mild COVID-19 in a couple of donors were tracked by longitudinal TCRalpha and TCRbeta repertoire sequencing. Two young, previously healthy adult volunteers made up the cohort, one male and one female.

Data came from an Illumina NovaSeq 6000. TCRalpha and TCRbeta cDNA libraries were constructed by 5'RACE with constant-segment primers, with sample barcodes and unique molecular identifiers being introduced. Trizol reagent was used to extract RNA from every sample. Amplification of the libraries took two PCR steps, and the second step added a second sample barcode plus Illumina TruSeq adapters. The libraries were sequenced on an Illumina NovaSeq using 2 x 150 bp paired-end reads. The authors' analysis ran thus. Demultiplexing of reads and collapsing into UMI-guided consensus sequences were performed with migec v1.2.7. With mixcr v2.1.11, UMI consensuses were aligned to TRA and TRB V and J templates and assembled into clonotypes. A clonotype was counted as expanded or contracted only when both edgeR and NoisET called the clonotype significant, with the noise models trained on biological replicates. For edgeR calls, a false discovery rate-adjusted p below 0.01 and a log2 fold-change threshold of 1 were applied. As an exploratory analysis of dynamics, max-normalized trajectories of the 1000 most abundant clonotypes were examined by PCA with hierarchical clustering. The CD4 or CD8 phenotype of responding clones was assigned using the separately sequenced CD4+ and CD8+ repertoires. The public sequencing data were trimmed at Q25 with fastp and processed into clonotypes with MiXCR by TCRdb, which kept only in-frame beta chains. CDR3 protein sequences are deduplicated, and each keeps its most common genes and DNA. The V and J calls were determined by TCRdb, not by the authors. The sample table shows over 300,000 distinct CDR3 sequences, and around a fifth are seen once. The ten largest clonotypes hold 21% of the sample.

Results the study describes overall, beyond this receptor: SARS-CoV-2 specificity was not confirmed for the second-wave clones peaking on day 37. From day 15 to 85, contracting clones showed balanced CD4/CD8 phenotypes, whereas a second wave of clones that expanded from day 15 to 37 leaned towards CD4+. The detection of some responding clones in pre-infection memory suggests that pre-existing cross-reactive memory T cells joined the SARS-CoV-2 response. Contracting CD4+ clones were located mainly in the CM and EM memory subsets, whereas CD8+ clones were found to be enriched in EMRA. The study included only a couple of mild cases, and larger cohorts that include severe cases with pre-infection samples were judged to be necessary.

This clonotype was observed a few times. What this receptor recognizes is not known. Per-nucleotide qualities are absent, and no much larger clonotype sits a single base away. From a lookup of the germline V gene (reference sequence), CDR1 and CDR2 are MNHEY and SMNVEV. From its cysteine to its valine, the CDR3 spans 16 amino acids. This entry keeps only the CDR3 DNA: 48 bases, framed from base 1. Trimming takes 5 bases off V and 1 base off J; junction bases not matched to a gene: 10. Ficoll-Paque density gradient centrifugation was used to isolate PBMCs. The sample was PBMCs or a T cell subset sorted from them (not recorded which). Recombination joined TRBV27 with TRBJ2-7; 8 middle bases align to TRBD2. This sequence originates from a man younger than 30 who had mild COVID-19 (a few samples of this study predate the infection). The sample titles of this study are shuffled in the database, so cell type and time point are left out; the donor was told from shared clones. The CDR3 protein sequence reads: CASSPFGGASSYEQYV. The DNA reads TGTGCCAGCAGTCCGTTCGGGGGGGCCTCGTCCTACGAGCAGTACGTC.